This entry features one T cell receptor (beta chain) sequence. The sample belongs to a study of blood T cell repertoires in COVID-19. As handled by the study authors: The authors estimated nucleated cell counts from reference gene primer amplification. Using immunoSEQ multiplex PCR, the repertoire was profiled, and TCRdb retains in-frame clones only, with some absent. V and J calls and clone size are as listed in that table; D and trimming were resolved from the DNA. The sample lists about 140,000 clones; about three quarters were seen once. The sample was peripheral blood. The TCR sequence derives from a woman older than 75 with active or convalescent COVID-19.

The CDR3 region is CASSGDYNTEAFF. The CDR3 DNA follows: TGTGCCAGCAGCGGAGATTATAACACTGAAGCTTTCTTT. V is TRBV12-3 or TRBV12-4 and J is TRBJ1-1; D unclear. Trimming cost V 6 bases and J 2 bases, with 10 bases left between them. This CDR3 comprises 13 residues.